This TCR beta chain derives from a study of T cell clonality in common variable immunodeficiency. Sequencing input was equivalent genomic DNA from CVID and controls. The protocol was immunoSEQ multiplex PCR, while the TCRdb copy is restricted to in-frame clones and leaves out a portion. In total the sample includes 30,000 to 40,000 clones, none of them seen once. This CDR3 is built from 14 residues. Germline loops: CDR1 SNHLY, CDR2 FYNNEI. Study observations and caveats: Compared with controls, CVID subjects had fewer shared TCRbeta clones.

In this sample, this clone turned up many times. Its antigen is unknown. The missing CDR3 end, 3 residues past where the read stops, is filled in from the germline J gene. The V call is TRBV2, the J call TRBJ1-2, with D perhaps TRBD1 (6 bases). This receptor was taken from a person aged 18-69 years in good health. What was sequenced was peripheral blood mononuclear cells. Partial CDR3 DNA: TGTGCCAGCAACAGTTTTGCGGGGGCGCTAGGC. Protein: CASNSFAGALG. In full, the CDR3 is CASNSFAGALGYTF.